This T cell receptor beta chain was recovered during a study of cytomegalovirus exposure and HLA in healthy donors. This clone was observed a single time. One junction end disagrees with the germline gene, perhaps due to a read error. Per germline, CDR1 SGHAT and CDR2 FQDESV (reference sequence). CDR3 size: 14 residues. Amplification used 60 Vbeta primers and 13 Jbeta primers. Clones were read by immunoSEQ multiplex PCR, and TCRdb kept only the in-frame ones, dropping some. This table holds fewer than 250,000 clones, 65% to 80% found once. The source material was PBMCs. The chain has TRBV11-1 and TRBJ1-1; D might be TRBD1 (5 bases). The sequence was obtained from a girl between 2 and 10 years old in good health and CMV-seronegative. The CDR3 is CASIRGAGNAEAFF. In nucleotides, the CDR3 is TGTGCCAGCATCAGAGGAGCAGGGAACGCTGAAGCTTTCTTT.